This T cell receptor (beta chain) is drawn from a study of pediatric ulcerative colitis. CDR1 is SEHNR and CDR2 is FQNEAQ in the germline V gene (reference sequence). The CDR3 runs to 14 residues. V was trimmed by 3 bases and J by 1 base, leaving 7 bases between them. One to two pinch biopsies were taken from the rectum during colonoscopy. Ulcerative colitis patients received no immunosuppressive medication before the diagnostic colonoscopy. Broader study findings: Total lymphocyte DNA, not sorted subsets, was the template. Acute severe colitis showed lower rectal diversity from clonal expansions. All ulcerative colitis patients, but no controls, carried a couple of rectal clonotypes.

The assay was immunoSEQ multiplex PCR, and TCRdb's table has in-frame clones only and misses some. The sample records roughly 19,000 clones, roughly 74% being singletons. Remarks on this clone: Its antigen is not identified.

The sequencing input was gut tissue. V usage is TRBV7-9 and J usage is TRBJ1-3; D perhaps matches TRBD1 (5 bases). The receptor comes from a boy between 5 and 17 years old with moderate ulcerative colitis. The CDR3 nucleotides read TGTGCCAGCAGCTTGCAGGGATCTGGAAACACCATATATTTT. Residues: CASSLQGSGNTIYF.